This TCR beta chain derives from a study of T cell responses to AZD1222 COVID-19 vaccine. The CDR3 consists of 15 residues. V was shortened by 0 bases and J by 4 bases, with 12 bases between the two germline ends. CDR1 and CDR2 (germline): SGHTA, FQGTGA. Remarks on this clone: Its antigen is unknown.

Findings and limits, study-wide: Nearly half of spike-specific TCRs reportedly go after variant regions that carry no mutations.

The protocol was immunoSEQ multiplex PCR, while the TCRdb copy is restricted to in-frame clones and leaves out a portion. The sample contains approximately 110,000 clones, approximately 90% of which appear only once. The sequences come from peripheral blood, collected 28 days after the second AZD1222 dose. This sequence originates from an adult who received the AZD1222 COVID-19 vaccine. The chain combines TRBV7-3 with TRBJ1-2; possible D gene TRBD1, 6 bases. CDR3 in amino acids: CASSLTGDNFYGYTF. The CDR3 region has the DNA TGTGCCAGCAGCTTAACAGGGGACAACTTCTATGGCTACACCTTC.